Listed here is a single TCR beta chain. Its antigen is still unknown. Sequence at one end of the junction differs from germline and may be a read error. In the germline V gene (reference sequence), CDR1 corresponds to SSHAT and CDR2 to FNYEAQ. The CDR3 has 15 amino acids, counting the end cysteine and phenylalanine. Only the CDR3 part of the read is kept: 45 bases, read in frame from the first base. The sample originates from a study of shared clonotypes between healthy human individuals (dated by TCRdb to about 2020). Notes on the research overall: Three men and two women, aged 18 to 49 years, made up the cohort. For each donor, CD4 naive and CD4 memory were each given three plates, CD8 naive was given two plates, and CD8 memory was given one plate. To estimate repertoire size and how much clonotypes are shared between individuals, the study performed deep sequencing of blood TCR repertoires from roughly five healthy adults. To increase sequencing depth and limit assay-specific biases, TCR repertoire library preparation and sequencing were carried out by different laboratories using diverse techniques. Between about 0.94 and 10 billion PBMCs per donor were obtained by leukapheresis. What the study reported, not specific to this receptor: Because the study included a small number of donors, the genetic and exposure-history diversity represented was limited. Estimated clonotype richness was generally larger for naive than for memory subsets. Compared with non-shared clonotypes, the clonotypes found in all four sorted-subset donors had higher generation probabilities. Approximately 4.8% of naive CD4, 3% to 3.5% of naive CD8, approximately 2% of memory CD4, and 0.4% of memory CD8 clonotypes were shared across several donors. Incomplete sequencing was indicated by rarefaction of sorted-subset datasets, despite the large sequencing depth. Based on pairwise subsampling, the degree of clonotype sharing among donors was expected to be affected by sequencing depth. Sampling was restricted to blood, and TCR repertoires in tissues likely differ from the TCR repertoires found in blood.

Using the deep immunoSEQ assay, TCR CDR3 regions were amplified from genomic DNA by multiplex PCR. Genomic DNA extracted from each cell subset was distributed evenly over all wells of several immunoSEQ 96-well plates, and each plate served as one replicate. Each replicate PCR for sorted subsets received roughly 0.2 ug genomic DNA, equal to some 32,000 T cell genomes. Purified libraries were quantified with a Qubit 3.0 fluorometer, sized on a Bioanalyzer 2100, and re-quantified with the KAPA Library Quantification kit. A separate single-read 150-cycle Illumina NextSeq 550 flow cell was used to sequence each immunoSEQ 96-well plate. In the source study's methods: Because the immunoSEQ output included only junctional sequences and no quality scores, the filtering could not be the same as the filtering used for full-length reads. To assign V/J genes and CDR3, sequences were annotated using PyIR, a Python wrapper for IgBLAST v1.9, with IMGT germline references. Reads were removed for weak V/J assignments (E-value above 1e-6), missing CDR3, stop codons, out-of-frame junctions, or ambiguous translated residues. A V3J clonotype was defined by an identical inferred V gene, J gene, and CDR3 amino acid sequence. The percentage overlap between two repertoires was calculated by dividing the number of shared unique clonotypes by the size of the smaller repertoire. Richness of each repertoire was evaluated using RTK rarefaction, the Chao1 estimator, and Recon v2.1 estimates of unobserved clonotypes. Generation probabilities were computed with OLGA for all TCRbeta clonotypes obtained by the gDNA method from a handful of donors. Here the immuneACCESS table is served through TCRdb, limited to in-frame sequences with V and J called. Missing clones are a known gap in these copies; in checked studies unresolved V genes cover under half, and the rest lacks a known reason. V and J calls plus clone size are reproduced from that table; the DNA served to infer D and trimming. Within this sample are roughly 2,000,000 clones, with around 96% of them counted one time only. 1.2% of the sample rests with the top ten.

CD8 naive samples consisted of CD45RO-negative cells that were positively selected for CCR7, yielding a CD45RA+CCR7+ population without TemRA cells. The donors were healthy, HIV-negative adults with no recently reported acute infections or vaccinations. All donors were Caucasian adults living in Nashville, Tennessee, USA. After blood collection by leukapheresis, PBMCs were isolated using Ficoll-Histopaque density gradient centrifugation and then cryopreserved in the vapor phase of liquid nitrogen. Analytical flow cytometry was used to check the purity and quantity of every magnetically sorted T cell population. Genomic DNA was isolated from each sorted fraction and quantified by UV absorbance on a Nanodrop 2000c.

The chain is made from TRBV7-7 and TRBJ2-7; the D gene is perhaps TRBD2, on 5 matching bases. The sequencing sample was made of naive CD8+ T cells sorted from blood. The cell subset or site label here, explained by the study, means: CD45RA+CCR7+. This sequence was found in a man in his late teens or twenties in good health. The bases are TGTGCTAGCAGCTTGGATTGGGGTGAGGGCTACGAGCAGTACTTC. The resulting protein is CASSLDWGEGYEQYF.